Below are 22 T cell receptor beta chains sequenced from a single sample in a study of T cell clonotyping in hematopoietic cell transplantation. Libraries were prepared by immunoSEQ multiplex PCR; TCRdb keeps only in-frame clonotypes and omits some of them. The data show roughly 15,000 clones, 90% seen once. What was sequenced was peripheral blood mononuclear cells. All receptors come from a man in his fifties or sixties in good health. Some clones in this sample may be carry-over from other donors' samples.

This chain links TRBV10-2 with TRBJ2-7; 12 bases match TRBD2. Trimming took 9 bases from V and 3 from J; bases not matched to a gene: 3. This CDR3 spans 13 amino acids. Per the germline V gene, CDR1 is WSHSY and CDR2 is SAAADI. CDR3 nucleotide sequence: TGCGCCAGTCGGACTAGCGGGAACTACGAGCAGTACTTC. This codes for CASRTSGNYEQYF.

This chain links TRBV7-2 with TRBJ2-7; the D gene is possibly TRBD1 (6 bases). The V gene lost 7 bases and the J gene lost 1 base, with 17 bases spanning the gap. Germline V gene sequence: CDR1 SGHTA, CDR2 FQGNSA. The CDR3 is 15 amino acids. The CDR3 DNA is TGTGCCAGCAATTTGGATCTGGGGGCATCCTACGAGCAGTACTTC. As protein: CASNLDLGASYEQYF.

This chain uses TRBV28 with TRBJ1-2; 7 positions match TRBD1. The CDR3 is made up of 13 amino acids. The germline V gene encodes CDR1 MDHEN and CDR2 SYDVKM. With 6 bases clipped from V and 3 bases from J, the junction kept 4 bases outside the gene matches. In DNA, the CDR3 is TGTGCCAGCAGCCTAACAGGGGACTATGGCTACACCTTC. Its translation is CASSLTGDYGYTF.

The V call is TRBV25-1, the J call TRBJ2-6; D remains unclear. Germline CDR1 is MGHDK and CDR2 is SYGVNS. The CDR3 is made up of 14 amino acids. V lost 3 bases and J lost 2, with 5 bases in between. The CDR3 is CASSEAAGANVLTF. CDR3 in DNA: TGTGCCAGCAGTGAGGCTGCTGGGGCCAACGTCCTGACTTTC.

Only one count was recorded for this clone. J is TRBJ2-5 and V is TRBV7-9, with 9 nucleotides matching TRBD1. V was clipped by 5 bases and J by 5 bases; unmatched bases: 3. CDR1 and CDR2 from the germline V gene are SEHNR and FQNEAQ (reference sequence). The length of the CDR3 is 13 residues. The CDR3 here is CASSDGQGETQYF. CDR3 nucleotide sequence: TGTGCCAGCAGCGATGGACAGGGGGAGACCCAGTACTTC. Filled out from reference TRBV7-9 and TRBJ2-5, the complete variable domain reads DTGVSQNPRHKITKRGQNVTFRCDPISEHNRLYWYRQTLGQGPEFLTYFQNEAQLEKSRLLSDRFSAERPKGSFSTLEIQRTEQGDSAMYLCASSDGQGETQYFGPGTRLLVL.

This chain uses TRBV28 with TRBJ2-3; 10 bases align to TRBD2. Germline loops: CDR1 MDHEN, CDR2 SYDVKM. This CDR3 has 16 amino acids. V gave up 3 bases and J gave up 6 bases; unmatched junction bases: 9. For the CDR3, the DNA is TGTGCCAGCAGTTTGTTAGCGGGGGGTTCGGGGGATACGCAGTATTTT. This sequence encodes CASSLLAGGSGDTQYF.

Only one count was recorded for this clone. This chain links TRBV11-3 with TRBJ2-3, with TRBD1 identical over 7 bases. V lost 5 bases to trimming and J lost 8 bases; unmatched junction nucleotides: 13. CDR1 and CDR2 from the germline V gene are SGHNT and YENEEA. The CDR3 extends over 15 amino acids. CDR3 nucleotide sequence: TGTGCCAGCAGCGCCACGGGACAGATCTTAGGTACGCAGTATTTT. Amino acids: CASSATGQILGTQYF.

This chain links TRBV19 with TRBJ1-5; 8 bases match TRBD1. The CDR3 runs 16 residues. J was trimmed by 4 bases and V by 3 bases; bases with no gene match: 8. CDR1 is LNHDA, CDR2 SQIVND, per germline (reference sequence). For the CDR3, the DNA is TGTGCCAGTAGTATGGATTGGCAGGGGGCAAATCAGCCCCAGCATTTT. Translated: CASSMDWQGANQPQHF.

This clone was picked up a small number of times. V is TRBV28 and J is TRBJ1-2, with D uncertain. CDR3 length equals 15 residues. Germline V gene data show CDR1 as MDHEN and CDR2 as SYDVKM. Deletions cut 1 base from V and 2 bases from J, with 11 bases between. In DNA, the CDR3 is TGTGCCAGCAGTTTATTGTCAGCCGGGAACTATGGCTACACCTTC. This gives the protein CASSLLSAGNYGYTF.

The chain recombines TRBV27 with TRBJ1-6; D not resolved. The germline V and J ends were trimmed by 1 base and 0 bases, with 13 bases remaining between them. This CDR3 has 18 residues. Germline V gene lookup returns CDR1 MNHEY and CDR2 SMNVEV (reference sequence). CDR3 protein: CASSLFADWDSYNSPLHF. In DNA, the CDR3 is TGTGCCAGCAGTTTATTTGCCGACTGGGACTCCTATAATTCACCCCTCCACTTT.

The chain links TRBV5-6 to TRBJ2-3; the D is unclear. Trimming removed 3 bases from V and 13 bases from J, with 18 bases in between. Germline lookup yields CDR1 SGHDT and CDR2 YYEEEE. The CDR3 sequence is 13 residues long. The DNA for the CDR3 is TGTGCCAGCAGCTCCGGTCCGAATATGTGGGAGTATTTT. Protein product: CASSSGPNMWEYF.

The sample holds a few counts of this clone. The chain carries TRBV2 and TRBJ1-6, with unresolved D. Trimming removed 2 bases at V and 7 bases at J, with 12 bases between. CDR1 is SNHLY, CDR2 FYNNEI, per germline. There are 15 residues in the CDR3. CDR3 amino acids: CASSEWLAGNSPLHF. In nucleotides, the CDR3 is TGTGCCAGCAGTGAATGGCTGGCGGGCAATTCACCCCTCCACTTT.

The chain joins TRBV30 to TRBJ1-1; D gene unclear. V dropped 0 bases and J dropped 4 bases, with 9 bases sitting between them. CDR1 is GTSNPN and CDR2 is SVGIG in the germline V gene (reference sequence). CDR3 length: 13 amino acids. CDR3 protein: CAWSVFTVTEAFF. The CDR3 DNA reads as TGTGCCTGGAGTGTATTTACCGTCACTGAAGCTTTCTTT.

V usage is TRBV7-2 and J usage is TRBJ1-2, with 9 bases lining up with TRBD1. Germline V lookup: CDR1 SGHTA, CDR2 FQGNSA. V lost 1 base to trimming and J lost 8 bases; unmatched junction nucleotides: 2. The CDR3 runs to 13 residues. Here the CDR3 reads CASSLGGTGGYTF. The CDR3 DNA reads TGTGCCAGCAGCTTAGGAGGGACAGGGGGCTACACCTTC.

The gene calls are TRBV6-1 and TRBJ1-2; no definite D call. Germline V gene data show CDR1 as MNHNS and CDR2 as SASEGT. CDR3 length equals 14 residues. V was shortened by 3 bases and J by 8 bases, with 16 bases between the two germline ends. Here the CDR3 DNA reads TGTGCCAGCAGTGAGTTGGCAGGTGCTGGCGGCTACACCTTC. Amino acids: CASSELAGAGGYTF.

The CDR3 sequence is CASSGQYSSGYTF. CDR3 coding DNA: TGTGCCAGCAGTGGGCAGTATTCTTCTGGCTACACCTTC. The chain carries TRBV28 and TRBJ1-2; unclear D gene. V shed 5 bases and J shed 7 bases, with 14 bases lying between them. From germline, CDR1 is MDHEN and CDR2 SYDVKM. The CDR3 is 13 amino acids.

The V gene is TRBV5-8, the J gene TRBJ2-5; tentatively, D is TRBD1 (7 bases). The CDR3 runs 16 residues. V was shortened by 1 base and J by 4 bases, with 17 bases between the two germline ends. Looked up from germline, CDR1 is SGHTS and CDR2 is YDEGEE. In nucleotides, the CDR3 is TGTGCCAGCAGCTTGAGGGTTGGAGGGGGCGGAGAGACCCAGTACTTC. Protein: CASSLRVGGGGETQYF.

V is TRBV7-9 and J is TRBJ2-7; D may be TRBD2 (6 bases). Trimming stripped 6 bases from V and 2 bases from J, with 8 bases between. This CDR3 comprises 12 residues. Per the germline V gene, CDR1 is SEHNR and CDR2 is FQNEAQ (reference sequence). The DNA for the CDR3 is TGTGCCAGCAGTGGGAGGACCTACGAGCAGTACTTC. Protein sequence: CASSGRTYEQYF.

This chain's CDR3 is CASSDGGGTEAFF. The CDR3 DNA is TGTGCCAGCAGTGACGGGGGGGGCACTGAAGCTTTCTTT. The chain combines TRBV6-5 with TRBJ1-1; D is possibly TRBD1 (5 bases). Germline CDR1 reads MNHEY; CDR2 reads SVGAGI. Trimming cost V 5 bases and J 4 bases, with 11 bases left between them. CDR3 size: 13 residues.

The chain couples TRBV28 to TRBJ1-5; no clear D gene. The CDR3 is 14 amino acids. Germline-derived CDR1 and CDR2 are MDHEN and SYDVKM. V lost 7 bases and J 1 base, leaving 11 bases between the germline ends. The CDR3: CASTPGQSNQPQHF. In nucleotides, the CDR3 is TGTGCCAGCACCCCCGGTCAGAGCAATCAGCCCCAGCATTTT.

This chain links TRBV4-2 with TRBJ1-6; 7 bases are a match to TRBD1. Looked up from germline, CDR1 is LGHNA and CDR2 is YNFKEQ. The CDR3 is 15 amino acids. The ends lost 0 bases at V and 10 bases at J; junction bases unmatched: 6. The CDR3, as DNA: TGTGCCAGCAGCCAAGATGACAGGGAAGGGTCACCCCTCCACTTT. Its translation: CASSQDDREGSPLHF.

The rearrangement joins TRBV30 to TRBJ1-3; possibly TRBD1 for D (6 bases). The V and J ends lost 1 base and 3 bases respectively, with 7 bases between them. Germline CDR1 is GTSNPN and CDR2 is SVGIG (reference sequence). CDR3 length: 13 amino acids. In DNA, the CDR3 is TGTGCCTGGAGTGCAGGGGATGGAAACACCATATATTTT. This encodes CAWSAGDGNTIYF. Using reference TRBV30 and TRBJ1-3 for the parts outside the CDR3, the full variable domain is SQTIHQWPATLVQPVGSPLSLECTVEGTSNPNLYWYRQAAGRGLQLLFYSVGIGQISSEVPQNLSASRPQDRQFILSSKKLLLSDSGFYLCAWSAGDGNTIYFGEGSWLTVV.